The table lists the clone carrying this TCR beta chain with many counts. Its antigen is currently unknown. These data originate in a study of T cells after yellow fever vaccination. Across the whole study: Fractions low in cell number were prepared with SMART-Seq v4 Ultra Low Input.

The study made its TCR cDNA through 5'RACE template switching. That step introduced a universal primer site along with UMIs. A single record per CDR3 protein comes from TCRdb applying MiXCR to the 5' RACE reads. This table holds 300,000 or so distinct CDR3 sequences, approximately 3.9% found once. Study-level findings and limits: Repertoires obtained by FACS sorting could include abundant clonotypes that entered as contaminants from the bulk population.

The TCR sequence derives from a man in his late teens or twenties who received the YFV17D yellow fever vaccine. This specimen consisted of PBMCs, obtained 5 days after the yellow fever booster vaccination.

The CDR3 here is CASSYYGYQYF. The CDR3 nucleotides read TGTGCCAGCAGTTACTACGGCTATCAGTACTTC. This rearrangement joins TRBV6-5 to TRBJ2-4; D is undetermined. CDR1 and CDR2 (germline): MNHEY, SVGAGI. V lost 1 base and J 12 bases, leaving 7 bases between the germline ends. CDR3 length equals 11 residues.